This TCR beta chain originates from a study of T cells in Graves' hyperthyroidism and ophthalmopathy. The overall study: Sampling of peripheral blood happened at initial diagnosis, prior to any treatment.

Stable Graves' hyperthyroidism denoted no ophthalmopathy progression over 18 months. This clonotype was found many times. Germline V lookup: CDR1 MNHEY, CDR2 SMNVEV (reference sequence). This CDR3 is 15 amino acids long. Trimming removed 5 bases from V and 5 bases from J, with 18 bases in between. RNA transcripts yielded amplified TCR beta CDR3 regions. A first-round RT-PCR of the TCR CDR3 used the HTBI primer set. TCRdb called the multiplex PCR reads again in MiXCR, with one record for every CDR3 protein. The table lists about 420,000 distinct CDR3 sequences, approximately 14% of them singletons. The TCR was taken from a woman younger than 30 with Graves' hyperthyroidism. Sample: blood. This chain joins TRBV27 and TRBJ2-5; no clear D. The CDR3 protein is CASSPTPSVRETQYF. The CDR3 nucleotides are TGTGCCAGCAGTCCTACTCCTTCCGTCCGGGAGACCCAGTACTTC.